The clone carrying this T cell receptor (beta chain) was found a few times. Its antigen is currently unknown. The sample is drawn from a study of T-cell reconstitution after alpha-beta-depleted transplantation in children. Trimming shortened V by 4 bases and J by 7 bases, and 8 bases separated the two germline ends. This CDR3 is 10 amino acids long. Germline V lookup: CDR1 SQVTM, CDR2 ANQGSEA. Preparation of the TCRbeta library involved a method that used unique molecular identifiers. TCRdb recomputed calls from the PCR reads with MiXCR, one row per CDR3 protein. The data contain roughly 490,000 distinct CDR3 sequences, about an eighth of them singletons. Study outcomes and limitations: T cells produced anew were the main source of T-cell counts and diversity one year after transplant.

The rearrangement uses TRBV29-1 and TRBJ2-7; TRBD2 is a possible D gene (6 bases). The receptor was isolated from a female patient aged 2-9 years who had a stem cell transplant for aplastic anemia, so the T cells may come from the graft donor. The sequenced sample was PBMCs, mostly from graft donor cells, obtained 180 days after TCRalphabeta/CD19-depleted stem cell transplant. The CDR3 nucleotides are TGCAGCGTTGGGAGGGGAGAGCAGTACTTC. It codes for CSVGRGEQYF.